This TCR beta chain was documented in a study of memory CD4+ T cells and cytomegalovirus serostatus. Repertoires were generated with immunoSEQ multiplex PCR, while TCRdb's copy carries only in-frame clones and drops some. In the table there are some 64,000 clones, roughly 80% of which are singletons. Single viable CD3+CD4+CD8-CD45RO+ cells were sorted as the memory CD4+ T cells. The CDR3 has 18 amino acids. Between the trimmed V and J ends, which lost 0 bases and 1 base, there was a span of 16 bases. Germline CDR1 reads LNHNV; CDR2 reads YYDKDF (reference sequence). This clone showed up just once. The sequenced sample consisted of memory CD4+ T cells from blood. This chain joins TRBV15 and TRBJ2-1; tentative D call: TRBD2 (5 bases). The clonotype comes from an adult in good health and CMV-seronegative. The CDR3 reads CATSRDLFGGPSYNEQFF. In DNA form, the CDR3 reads TGTGCCACCAGCAGAGATCTTTTTGGCGGGCCATCCTACAATGAGCAGTTCTTC.